The table lists the clone carrying this T cell receptor beta chain with a count of one. Its antigen is unknown. The entry originates in a study of OX40 agonist ivuxolimab in advanced cancers. The overall study: Of the participants, more than 35% had some prior anti-PD-1, anti-PD-L1 or anti-CTLA-4 therapy, which was allowed. Study findings and constraints: The study did not work out the antigen specificity of the expanded peripheral T cells. Relative to CD4+, CD8+ T cells held more expanded clones on average.

Sampling of blood occurred at baseline, cycle 4 day 1, and cycle 7 day 1. CDR1 SGDLS and CDR2 YYNGEE come from the germline V gene. The CDR3 consists of 17 residues. The V and J ends lost 3 bases and 3 bases respectively, with 19 bases between them. Sequenced by immunoSEQ multiplex PCR; TCRdb stores in-frame clones only, minus some. The sample has under 85,000 clones; approximately 84% are singletons. The sequence was obtained from an adult with an advanced solid tumor such as melanoma, head and neck, liver or kidney cancer. Sequences were derived from CD4+ or CD8+ T cells sorted from blood, sampled in a trial of the OX40 agonist ivuxolimab. This chain links TRBV9 with TRBJ1-3; D is perhaps TRBD1 (6 bases). This CDR3 is CASSGGGLPSGGNTIYF. The CDR3 coding sequence is TGTGCCAGCAGCGGGGGGGGCCTACCTTCGGGTGGAAACACCATATATTTT.